A selection of T cell receptor beta chains follows, all from one sample in a study of CD8 T cells in ankylosing spondylitis. TCRdb analysed the 5' RACE reads with MiXCR anew, one entry per CDR3 protein. The sample has over 200,000 distinct CDR3 sequences; over 9.5% are singletons. Source material: blood, either unsorted or a sorted T cell fraction (not recorded which). The receptor set was obtained from a male donor with ankylosing spondylitis or in good health (not recorded which). Both conserved end residues are part of each CDR3. Fields, in order: clone size, V gene, J gene, D gene, CDR3 DNA, CDR3 protein. D genes are given only for firm matches. The size entry is marked missing in some rows and otherwise reads once, few, many or a size class.

size: many; V: TRBV7-9; J: TRBJ1-4; D: -; DNA: TGTGCCAGCAGCTTCGGTCGGATAACTAATGAAAAACTGTTTTTT; CDR3: CASSFGRITNEKLFF
size: many; V: TRBV20-1; J: TRBJ2-3; D: -; DNA: TGCAGTGCTAGATCTCAGGGGTTAGATACGCAGTATTTT; CDR3: CSARSQGLDTQYF
size: many; V: TRBV12-3/TRBV12-4; J: TRBJ2-7; D: -; DNA: TGTGCCAGCAGTTTTGGTACGCTCCTCTACGAGCAGTACTTC; CDR3: CASSFGTLLYEQYF
size: -; V: TRBV7-6; J: TRBJ2-7; D: -; DNA: TGTGCCAGCAGCGAGGGACGGGAGCCCTACGAGCAGTACTTC; CDR3: CASSEGREPYEQYF
size: many; V: TRBV30; J: TRBJ2-3; D: -; DNA: TGTGCCTCGAAAAGGGCGGAACGCACAGATACGCAGTATTTT; CDR3: CASKRAERTDTQYF
size: many; V: TRBV5-6; J: TRBJ2-7; D: -; DNA: TGTGCCAGCACCCGGCTCGGCAGGGCCACCTACGAGCAGTACTTC; CDR3: CASTRLGRATYEQYF
size: many; V: TRBV12-3/TRBV12-4; J: TRBJ1-6; D: -; DNA: TGTGCCAGCAGTGCCCGACAGGAATATGGTTCACCCCTCCACTTT; CDR3: CASSARQEYGSPLHF
size: -; V: TRBV7-2; J: TRBJ2-3; D: -; DNA: TGTGCCAGCAGCTTAGGTGCGGGGACCCATAGCACAGATACGCAGTATTTT; CDR3: CASSLGAGTHSTDTQYF
size: -; V: TRBV6-1; J: TRBJ1-2; D: -; DNA: TGTGCCAGCAGTGAGTTCACAGGGCCGAACTATGGCTACACCTTC; CDR3: CASSEFTGPNYGYTF
size: many; V: TRBV5-5; J: TRBJ1-1; D: TRBD1; DNA: TGTGCCAGCAGCTTACTCTCCGGGACAGATGAAGCTTTCTTT; CDR3: CASSLLSGTDEAFF
size: many; V: TRBV29-1; J: TRBJ2-7; D: TRBD1; DNA: TGCAGCGTCTGCCGGGACAGCCTCGGCGAGCAGTACTTC; CDR3: CSVCRDSLGEQYF
size: -; V: TRBV20-1; J: TRBJ2-5; D: -; DNA: TGCAGTGCGGGCCCGGGACCTGGGGAGACCCAGTACTTC; CDR3: CSAGPGPGETQYF
size: many; V: TRBV24-1; J: TRBJ2-1; D: -; DNA: TGTGCCACGAGGCAACATAACAATGAGCAGTTCTTC; CDR3: CATRQHNNEQFF
size: many; V: TRBV20-1; J: TRBJ2-1; D: -; DNA: TGCAGTGCTAGAGAACCCTCAGCCAGGGACTCCTACAATGAGCAGTTCTTC; CDR3: CSAREPSARDSYNEQFF
size: many; V: TRBV12-3/TRBV12-4; J: TRBJ2-7; D: TRBD1; DNA: TGTGCCAGCAGTACACCGCCGGGACAGGGCACCTACGAGCAGTACTTC; CDR3: CASSTPPGQGTYEQYF
size: -; V: TRBV6-2/TRBV6-3; J: TRBJ2-7; D: TRBD2; DNA: TGTGCCATCCGCCCCCCTAGCGGAGCCTACGAGCAGTACTTC; CDR3: CAIRPPSGAYEQYF
size: many; V: TRBV29-1; J: TRBJ2-7; D: TRBD1; DNA: TGCAGCGCCGGACAGGGAGGAGGCGAGCAGTACTTC; CDR3: CSAGQGGGEQYF
size: few; V: TRBV7-2; J: TRBJ2-5; D: TRBD2; DNA: TGTGCCAGCAGCTTAAACGGGGGGGCGACAGAGACCCAGTACTTC; CDR3: CASSLNGGATETQYF
size: many; V: TRBV4-2; J: TRBJ2-2; D: TRBD2; DNA: TGTGCCAGCAGCCCGACCTCTAGCGGGGGGACCGGGGAGCTGTTTTTT; CDR3: CASSPTSSGGTGELFF
size: -; V: TRBV18; J: TRBJ2-7; D: -; DNA: TGTGCCAGCTCACTGAAAGGATCCTACGAGCAGTACTTC; CDR3: CASSLKGSYEQYF
size: few; V: TRBV5-4; J: TRBJ2-5; D: TRBD2; DNA: TGTGCCAGCAGCTTGCCGGGACTAGCGGGACAAGAGACCCAGTACTTC; CDR3: CASSLPGLAGQETQYF
size: many; V: TRBV11-2; J: TRBJ2-7; D: TRBD2; DNA: TGTGCCAGCAGCCTGATTACTGGACTAGCGGGGGGGCTCGGCGAGCAGTACTTC; CDR3: CASSLITGLAGGLGEQYF
size: many; V: TRBV7-2; J: TRBJ2-3; D: -; DNA: TGTGCCAGCAGCTTGAGAGATTCAGATACGCAGTATTTT; CDR3: CASSLRDSDTQYF
size: -; V: TRBV5-1; J: TRBJ2-1; D: TRBD2; DNA: TGCGCCAGCAGCTTTGCACGCGTGACTAGCTTTGCGAATGAGCAGTTCTTC; CDR3: CASSFARVTSFANEQFF
size: -; V: TRBV12-3/TRBV12-4; J: TRBJ2-7; D: -; DNA: TGTGCCAGCAGTTTAGGACTAGGAACTGGCGCGCAGTACTTC; CDR3: CASSLGLGTGAQYF
size: many; V: TRBV12-3/TRBV12-4; J: TRBJ2-2; D: -; DNA: TGTGCCAGCAGTTTCCAGTTGAACACCGGGGAGCTGTTTTTT; CDR3: CASSFQLNTGELFF
size: many; V: TRBV10-3; J: TRBJ2-3; D: TRBD1; DNA: TGTGCCATCACGCCGGGACAGGGACCAGATACGCAGTATTTT; CDR3: CAITPGQGPDTQYF
size: few; V: TRBV2; J: TRBJ2-7; D: -; DNA: TGTGCCAGCAGTGAGGTGGGCTCCTACGAGCAGTACTTC; CDR3: CASSEVGSYEQYF
size: many; V: TRBV7-2; J: TRBJ2-2; D: -; DNA: TGTGCCAGCAGCCTGAGACCGGGACTCCACACCGGGGAGCTGTTTTTT; CDR3: CASSLRPGLHTGELFF
size: -; V: TRBV10-3; J: TRBJ2-1; D: TRBD1; DNA: TGTGCCATCAGTGCCACCCCGGGACAGGGGAGCTCCTACAATGAGCAGTTCTTC; CDR3: CAISATPGQGSSYNEQFF
size: -; V: TRBV5-1; J: TRBJ1-6; D: -; DNA: TGCGCCAGCAGCTTGGGAGGAGTAGTCTATAATTCACCCCTCCACTTT; CDR3: CASSLGGVVYNSPLHF
size: many; V: TRBV5-1; J: TRBJ2-5; D: -; DNA: TGCGCCAGCAGCTTGGTTGTCAGCCAAGAGACCCAGTACTTC; CDR3: CASSLVVSQETQYF
size: many; V: TRBV5-1; J: TRBJ2-2; D: -; DNA: TGCGCCAGCAGCTTGGCACAGGATGGGTCCGGGGAGCTGTTTTTT; CDR3: CASSLAQDGSGELFF
size: many; V: TRBV5-1; J: TRBJ1-1; D: -; DNA: TGCGCCAGCAGCTTGGGCGCGCTCACCCCTGAAGCTTTCTTT; CDR3: CASSLGALTPEAFF
size: -; V: TRBV7-2; J: TRBJ1-1; D: -; DNA: TGTGCCAGCAGCTTACTCACCGTTGAAGCTTTCTTT; CDR3: CASSLLTVEAFF
size: -; V: TRBV7-8; J: TRBJ2-7; D: -; DNA: TGTGCCAGTGGGGACACGGGGGTCGAGTCCTACGAGCAGTACTTC; CDR3: CASGDTGVESYEQYF
size: -; V: TRBV9; J: TRBJ2-7; D: -; DNA: TGTGCCAGCAGCGTAGATGCTAGCGTAAGCTCCTACGAGCAGTACTTC; CDR3: CASSVDASVSSYEQYF
size: many; V: TRBV27; J: TRBJ1-3; D: -; DNA: TGTGCCAGCAGTTCCCTTAATTTAATCCCCCACTCTGGAAACACCATATATTTT; CDR3: CASSSLNLIPHSGNTIYF
size: few; V: TRBV25-1; J: TRBJ2-1; D: -; DNA: TGTGCCAGCAGTGAATATGGCAGCGGTAGGGGGGAGCAGTTCTTC; CDR3: CASSEYGSGRGEQFF